The entry below describes one T cell receptor beta chain. The antigen is unknown. This entry is derived from a study of cytomegalovirus exposure and HLA in healthy donors. Study-wide context: Some 85 million unique TCRs, all from HLA-typed donors, were included in an early release of the data. Out of around 360 genotyped donors, roughly 78% belonged to the Caucasian-associated ancestry cluster. Notes on the study in general: TCR beta V- and J-gene trimming was later associated with a missense DCLRE1C variant.

Both 60 Vbeta primers and 13 Jbeta primers went into the PCR. Using immunoSEQ multiplex PCR, the repertoire was profiled, and TCRdb retains in-frame clones only, with some absent. The sample has 150,000 to 200,000 clones, around three quarters seen once. The germline CDR1 and CDR2 sequences are MRHNA and SNTAGT. This CDR3 has 13 amino acids. V was clipped by 0 bases and J by 10 bases, with 11 bases between them. Among the donors, all were healthy bone marrow donors. This chain uses TRBV6-4 with TRBJ2-3, with D unresolved. The TCR originated in a woman aged 30 to 39 in good health and CMV-seropositive. Sequences were obtained from PBMCs. CDR3 DNA: TGTGCCAGCAGTGACTCGATAGCCTCTTCGCAGTATTTT. It specifies CASSDSIASSQYF.